This entry concerns a single T cell receptor (beta chain). The CDR3 loop spans 15 amino acids. The ends were cut back, 5 bases at V and 2 bases at J, with 16 bases in the middle. The V gene's germline CDR1 is SGHTA and CDR2 FQGTGA. These data are taken from a study of control samples from healthy donors and cancer patients. The protocol was immunoSEQ multiplex PCR, while the TCRdb copy is restricted to in-frame clones and leaves out a portion. The profile shows more than 75,000 clones, roughly 80% of them singletons. Material: PBMCs. The clonotype comes from an older man with lung cancer. V is TRBV7-3 and J is TRBJ2-7; D possibly corresponds to TRBD2 (6 bases). The DNA of the CDR3 is TGTGCCAGCAGCCCGGGGGTAGCCTATACCTACGAGCAGTACTTC. Encoded protein: CASSPGVAYTYEQYF. The full variable domain, in which reference TRBV7-3 and TRBJ2-7 provide the parts outside the CDR3, is GAGVSQTPSNKVTEKGKYVELRCDPISGHTALYWYRQSLGQGPEFLIYFQGTGAADDSGLPNDRFFAVRPEGSVSTLKIQRTERGDSAVYLCASSPGVAYTYEQYFGPGTRLTVT.